This TCR beta chain was profiled in a study of T cell repertoires in cytomegalovirus infection. Study context: Researchers turned to recently identified HLA-C-restricted CMV epitopes as well as well-studied HLA-B-restricted ones. Public signatures in TCR beta pointed to CMV infection and matching HLA type.

Trimming pared 1 base from V and 4 bases from J, leaving 5 bases between. Per germline, CDR1 SGHTA and CDR2 FQGNSA. The CDR3 spans 12 residues. Study results and limitations: What dominated the ex vivo response were HLA-C-restricted CMV-specific TCR beta clonotypes.

Using its own MiXCR run on the reads, TCRdb lists one record per CDR3 protein. The sample contains around 100,000 distinct CDR3 sequences, about 40% of which appear only once. This clonotype turned up a few times. Its antigen is currently unknown. The specimen was CD8+ T cells from cultured PBMCs, collected from culture after CMV antigen stimulation. The gene calls are TRBV7-2 and TRBJ2-7; D unresolved. The receptor's source is a human donor in good health (CMV status not recorded). Some clones in this sample may be carry-over from other donors' samples. The CDR3 DNA follows: TGTGCCAGCAGCTTAGTTTGGTACGAGCAGTACTTC. The encoded protein is CASSLVWYEQYF. The full variable domain, its missing parts supplied by reference TRBV7-2 and TRBJ2-7, is GAGVSQSPSNKVTEKGKDVELRCDPISGHTALYWYRQSLGQGLEFLIYFQGNSAPDKSGLPSDRFSAERTGGSVSTLTIQRTQQEDSAVYLCASSLVWYEQYFGPGTRLTVT.